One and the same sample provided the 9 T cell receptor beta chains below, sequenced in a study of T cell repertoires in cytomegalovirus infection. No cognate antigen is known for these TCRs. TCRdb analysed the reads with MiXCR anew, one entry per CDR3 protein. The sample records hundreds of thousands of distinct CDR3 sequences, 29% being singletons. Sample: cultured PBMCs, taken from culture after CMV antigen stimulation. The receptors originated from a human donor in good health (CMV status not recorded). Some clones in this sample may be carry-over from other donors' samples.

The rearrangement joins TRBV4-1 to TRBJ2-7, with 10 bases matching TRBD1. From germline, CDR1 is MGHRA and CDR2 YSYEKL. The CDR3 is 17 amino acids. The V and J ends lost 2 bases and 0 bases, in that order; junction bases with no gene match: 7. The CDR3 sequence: CASSQFGGQGSSYEQYF. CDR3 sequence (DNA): TGCGCCAGCAGCCAATTTGGGGGACAGGGGAGCTCCTACGAGCAGTACTTC.

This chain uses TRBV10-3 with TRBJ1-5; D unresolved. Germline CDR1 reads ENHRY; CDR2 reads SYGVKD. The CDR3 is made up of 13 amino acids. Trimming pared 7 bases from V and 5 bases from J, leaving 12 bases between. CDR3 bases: TGTGCCATCATGGGTGGAACCGATCAGCCCCAGCATTTT. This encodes CAIMGGTDQPQHF.

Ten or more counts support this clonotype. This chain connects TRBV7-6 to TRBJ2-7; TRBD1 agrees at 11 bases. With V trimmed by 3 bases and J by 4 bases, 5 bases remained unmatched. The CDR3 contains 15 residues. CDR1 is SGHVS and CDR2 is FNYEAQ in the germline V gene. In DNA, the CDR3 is TGTGCCAGCAGCTTCCGGGACAGGGGGAAGTACGAGCAGTACTTC. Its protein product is CASSFRDRGKYEQYF.

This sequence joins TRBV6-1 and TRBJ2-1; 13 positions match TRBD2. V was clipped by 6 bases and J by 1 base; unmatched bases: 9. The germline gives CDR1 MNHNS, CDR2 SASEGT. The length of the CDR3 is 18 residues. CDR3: CASRTLGLAGPSYNEQFF. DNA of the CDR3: TGTGCCAGCAGGACCCTGGGACTAGCGGGACCGTCCTACAATGAGCAGTTCTTC.

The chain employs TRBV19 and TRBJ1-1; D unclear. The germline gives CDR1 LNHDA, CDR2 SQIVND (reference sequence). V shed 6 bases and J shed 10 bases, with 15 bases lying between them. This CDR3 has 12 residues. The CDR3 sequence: CASRSPRDRAFF. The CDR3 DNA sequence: TGTGCCAGTAGATCGCCAAGGGATAGAGCTTTCTTT.

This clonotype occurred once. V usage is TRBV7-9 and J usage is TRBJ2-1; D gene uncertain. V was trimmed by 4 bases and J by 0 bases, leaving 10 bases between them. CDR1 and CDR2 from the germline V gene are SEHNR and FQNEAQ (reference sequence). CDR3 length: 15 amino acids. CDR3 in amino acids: CASSSDPSSYNEQFF. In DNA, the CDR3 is TGTGCCAGCAGCTCCGATCCGAGCTCCTACAATGAGCAGTTCTTC.

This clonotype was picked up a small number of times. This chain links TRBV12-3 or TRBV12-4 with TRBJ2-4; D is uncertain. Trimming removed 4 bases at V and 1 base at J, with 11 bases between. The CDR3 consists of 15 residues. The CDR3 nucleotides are TGTGCCAGCAGTTCTACGACCACTGCCAAAAACATTCAGTACTTC. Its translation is CASSSTTTAKNIQYF.

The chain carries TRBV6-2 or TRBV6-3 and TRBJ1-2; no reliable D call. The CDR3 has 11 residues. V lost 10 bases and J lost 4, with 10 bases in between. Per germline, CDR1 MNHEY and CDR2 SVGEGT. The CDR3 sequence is CATARAYGYTF. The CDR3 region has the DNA TGTGCCACAGCACGAGCCTATGGCTACACCTTC.

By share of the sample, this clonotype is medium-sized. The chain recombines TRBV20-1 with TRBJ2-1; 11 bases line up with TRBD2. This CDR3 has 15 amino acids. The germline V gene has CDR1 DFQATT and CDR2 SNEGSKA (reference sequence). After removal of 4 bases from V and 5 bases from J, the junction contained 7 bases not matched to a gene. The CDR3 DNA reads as TGCAGTGCTACTTTAGCGGGGGGGCGGAACAATGAGCAGTTCTTC. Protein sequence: CSATLAGGRNNEQFF.